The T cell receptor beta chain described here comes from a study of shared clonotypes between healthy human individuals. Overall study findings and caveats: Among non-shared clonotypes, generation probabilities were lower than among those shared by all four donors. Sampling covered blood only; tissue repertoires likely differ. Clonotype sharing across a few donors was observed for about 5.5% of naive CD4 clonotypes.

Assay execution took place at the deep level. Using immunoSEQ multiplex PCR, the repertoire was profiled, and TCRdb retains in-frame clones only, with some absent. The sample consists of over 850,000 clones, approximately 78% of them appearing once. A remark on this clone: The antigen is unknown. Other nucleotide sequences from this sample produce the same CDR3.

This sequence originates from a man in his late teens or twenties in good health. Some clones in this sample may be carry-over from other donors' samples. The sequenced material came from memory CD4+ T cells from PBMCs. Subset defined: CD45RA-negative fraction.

The chain's CDR3 is CASSLGGPHYEQYF. As DNA, the CDR3 is TGTGCCAGCAGTTTAGGAGGGCCCCACTACGAGCAGTACTTC. The chain uses TRBV27 and TRBJ2-7; D is possibly TRBD2 (6 bases). The CDR3 runs to 14 residues. The germline V gene encodes CDR1 MNHEY and CDR2 SMNVEV (reference sequence). Trimming stripped 2 bases from V and 3 bases from J, with 11 bases between.